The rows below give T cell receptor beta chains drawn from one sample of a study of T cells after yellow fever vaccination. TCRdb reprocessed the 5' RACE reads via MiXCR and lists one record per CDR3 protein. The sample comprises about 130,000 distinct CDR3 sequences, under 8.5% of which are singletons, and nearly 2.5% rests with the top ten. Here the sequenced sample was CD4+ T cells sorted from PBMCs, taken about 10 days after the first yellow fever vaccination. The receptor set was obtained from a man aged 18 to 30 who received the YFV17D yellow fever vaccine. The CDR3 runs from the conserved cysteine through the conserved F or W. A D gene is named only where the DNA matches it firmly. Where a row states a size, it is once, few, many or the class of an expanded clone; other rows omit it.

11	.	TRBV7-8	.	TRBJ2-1	CASSFRGEQFF	TGTGCCAGCAGCTTTAGAGGTGAGCAGTTCTTC
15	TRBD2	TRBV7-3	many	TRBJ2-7	CASSPGRGESYEQYF	TGTGCCAGCAGCCCGGGGAGGGGTGAATCCTACGAGCAGTACTTC
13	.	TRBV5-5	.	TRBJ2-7	CAISLGLLYEQYF	TGTGCCATCAGCCTCGGGCTCCTCTACGAGCAGTACTTC
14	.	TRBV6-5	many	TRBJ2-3	CASSYSMGTDTQYF	TGTGCCAGCAGTTACTCGATGGGGACCGATACGCAGTATTTT
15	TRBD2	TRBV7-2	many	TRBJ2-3	CASSLSGGNTDTQYF	TGTGCCAGCAGCTTAAGCGGGGGGAACACAGATACGCAGTATTTT
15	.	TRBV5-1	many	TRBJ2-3	CATRVGGGTEDTQYF	TGCGCCACCCGTGTCGGCGGGGGGACAGAAGATACGCAGTATTTT
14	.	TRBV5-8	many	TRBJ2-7	CASSPGGQVAQQYF	TGTGCCAGCAGCCCCGGGGGACAAGTGGCGCAGCAGTACTTC
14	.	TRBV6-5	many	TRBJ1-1	CASSYGTSNTEAFF	TGTGCCAGCAGTTATGGCACATCGAACACTGAAGCTTTCTTT
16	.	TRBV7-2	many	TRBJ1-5	CASSLVAGAPGQPQHF	TGTGCCAGCAGCTTAGTTGCGGGGGCGCCGGGTCAGCCCCAGCATTTT
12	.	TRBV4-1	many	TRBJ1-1	CASGSVDTEAFF	TGCGCCAGCGGCAGTGTAGACACTGAAGCTTTCTTT
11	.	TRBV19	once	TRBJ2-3	CACSIGVAQYF	TGTGCCTGTAGTATAGGTGTCGCGCAGTATTTT
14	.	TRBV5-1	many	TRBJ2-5	CASSFRGIEETQYF	TGCGCCAGCAGCTTCCGCGGGATTGAGGAGACCCAGTACTTC
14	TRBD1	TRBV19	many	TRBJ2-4	CASSARDRKNIQYF	TGTGCCAGTAGTGCCCGGGACAGAAAAAACATTCAGTACTTC
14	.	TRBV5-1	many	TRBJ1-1	CASSLAGQGFEAFF	TGCGCCAGCAGCTTGGCCGGGCAGGGATTTGAAGCTTTCTTT
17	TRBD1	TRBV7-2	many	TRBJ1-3	CASSPGTGVPGGNTIYF	TGTGCCAGCAGCCCTGGGACAGGGGTCCCTGGGGGAAACACCATATATTTT
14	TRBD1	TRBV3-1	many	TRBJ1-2	CASSLLDRTGGYTF	TGTGCCAGCAGCCTACTGGACAGGACGGGTGGCTACACCTTC
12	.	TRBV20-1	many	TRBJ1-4	CSAPLVREKLFF	TGCAGTGCCCCCCTTGTGAGGGAAAAACTGTTTTTT
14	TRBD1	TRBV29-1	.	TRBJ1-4	CSVEGTGTNEKLFF	TGCAGCGTCGAAGGGACAGGGACTAATGAAAAACTGTTTTTT
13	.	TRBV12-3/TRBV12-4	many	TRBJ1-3	CASPVTVGNTIYF	TGTGCCAGCCCGGTAACAGTGGGAAACACCATATATTTT
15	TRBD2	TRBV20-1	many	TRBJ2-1	CSARRAGDSYNEQFF	TGCAGTGCTAGACGAGCGGGGGACTCCTACAATGAGCAGTTCTTC
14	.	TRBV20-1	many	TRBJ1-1	CSAIRDGYNTEAFF	TGCAGTGCTATCCGAGACGGGTACAACACTGAAGCTTTCTTT
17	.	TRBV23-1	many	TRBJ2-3	CASRHILGGLVADTQYF	TGCGCCAGCAGACACATATTGGGTGGACTCGTAGCAGATACGCAGTATTTT
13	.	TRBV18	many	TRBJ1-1	CASSQTQNTEAFF	TGTGCCAGCTCACAGACACAGAACACTGAAGCTTTCTTT